Reported below is one T cell receptor (beta chain). What it recognizes is unknown. The same CDR3 also results from other DNA sequences found in this sample. With 1 base clipped from V and 2 bases from J, the junction kept 1 base outside the gene matches. The germline CDR1 and CDR2 sequences are SGHNT and YENEEA. The CDR3 covers 14 residues. The entry originates in a study of shared clonotypes between healthy human individuals. Study-wide findings and caveats: The study found approximately 5% of naive CD4 clonotypes shared across a handful of donors.

Each subset's genomic DNA was shared equally among a number of immunoSEQ plates. Assay used: immunoSEQ multiplex PCR; TCRdb lists only in-frame clones, some missing. The sample yields more than 900,000 clones, approximately 80% seen once. V gene TRBV11-3 combines with J gene TRBJ2-5, with 7 bases fitting TRBD2. Sequenced sample: memory CD4+ T cells from PBMCs. Subset here: CD45RA-negative fraction. This TCR was recovered from a man between 18 and 35 years old in good health. Some clones in this sample may be carry-over from other donors' samples. In DNA form, the CDR3 reads TGTGCCAGCAGCTTAGCGGGAGGACAAGAGACCCAGTACTTC. Protein: CASSLAGGQETQYF.